The present TCR beta chain was sequenced within a study of blood T cell repertoires in COVID-19. Repertoires were generated with immunoSEQ multiplex PCR, while TCRdb's copy carries only in-frame clones and drops some. The sample yields roughly 250,000 clones, 88% seen once. CDR3 length: 16 amino acids. CDR1 and CDR2 from the germline V gene are LGHNA and YNFKEQ. V was pared by 1 base and J by 1 base, with 10 bases between. Adults between roughly 18 and 89 years of age took part from under 25 US areas. The chain recombines TRBV4-2 with TRBJ1-4, with D perhaps TRBD1 (5 bases). Sequenced: PBMCs or T cells enriched from blood (not recorded which). The TCR was taken from a woman aged 50 to 60 who had recovered from COVID-19. CDR3 DNA: TGTGCCAGCAGCCAAGCTTGGGGCGAAACTAATGAAAAACTGTTTTTT. Its translation is CASSQAWGETNEKLFF.